This is a list of T cell receptor beta chains from one sample in a study of neurological immune-mediated disorders. TCRdb passed the 5' RACE reads through MiXCR, listing each CDR3 protein once. The repertoire holds 120,000 or so distinct CDR3 sequences, with about 3.2% as singletons. Sample: PBMCs. All receptors come from a woman in her 30s with multiple sclerosis. The CDR3 runs from the conserved cysteine through the conserved F or W. Fields, in order: clone size, D gene, V gene, J gene, CDR3 DNA, CDR3 protein. The D gene is left open where the match is weak. Clone sizes are given selectively: once, few, many, or a class where the clone is expanded.

clone size: many
D gene: .
V gene: TRBV5-1
J gene: TRBJ2-7
CDR3 DNA: TGCGCCAGCAGAGGAAAAGCGAACTACGAGCAGTACTTC
CDR3 protein: CASRGKANYEQYF

clone size: many
D gene: .
V gene: TRBV20-1
J gene: TRBJ2-5
CDR3 DNA: TGCAGTGCTCCAACCGCTAGCTCTCAAGAGACCCAGTACTTC
CDR3 protein: CSAPTASSQETQYF

clone size: many
D gene: .
V gene: TRBV7-8
J gene: TRBJ2-3
CDR3 DNA: TGTGCCAGCAGCTCAGGGGGAGGGGGAAGCACAGATACGCAGTATTTT
CDR3 protein: CASSSGGGGSTDTQYF

clone size: .
D gene: .
V gene: TRBV4-1
J gene: TRBJ2-1
CDR3 DNA: TGCGCCAGCAGCCTCACGGGGTCCTACAATGAGCAGTTCTTC
CDR3 protein: CASSLTGSYNEQFF

clone size: many
D gene: TRBD2
V gene: TRBV5-1
J gene: TRBJ2-3
CDR3 DNA: TGCGCCAGCAGCTTGGCCCCTAGCGGGAGAATTTCAGATACGCAGTATTTT
CDR3 protein: CASSLAPSGRISDTQYF

clone size: many
D gene: TRBD2
V gene: TRBV3-1
J gene: TRBJ2-1
CDR3 DNA: TGTGCCAGCAGCCAAGGCTTCGCACTAGCGGGGCCATCGAGCTCCTACAATGAGCAGTTCTTC
CDR3 protein: CASSQGFALAGPSSSYNEQFF

clone size: many
D gene: TRBD2
V gene: TRBV5-6
J gene: TRBJ2-2
CDR3 DNA: TGTGCCAGCAGCTTTAGAGCGGGAGTAGGCACCGGGGAGCTGTTTTTT
CDR3 protein: CASSFRAGVGTGELFF

clone size: many
D gene: TRBD2
V gene: TRBV7-9
J gene: TRBJ2-5
CDR3 DNA: TGTGCCAGCAGCTTAGTATCCGGGAGGGCCAGGGAGACCCAGTACTTC
CDR3 protein: CASSLVSGRARETQYF

clone size: many
D gene: TRBD2
V gene: TRBV7-9
J gene: TRBJ2-3
CDR3 DNA: TGTGCCAGCAGCTTGGGACTAGTTACAGATACGCAGTATTTT
CDR3 protein: CASSLGLVTDTQYF

clone size: many
D gene: .
V gene: TRBV20-1
J gene: TRBJ2-1
CDR3 DNA: TGTAGTGCTAGAGATTTTCGTCTCAGGAATGAGCAGTTCTTC
CDR3 protein: CSARDFRLRNEQFF

clone size: .
D gene: .
V gene: TRBV3-1
J gene: TRBJ1-4
CDR3 DNA: TGTGCCAGCAGCACCCCTATGGAAACCAATAATGAAAAACTGTTTTTT
CDR3 protein: CASSTPMETNNEKLFF